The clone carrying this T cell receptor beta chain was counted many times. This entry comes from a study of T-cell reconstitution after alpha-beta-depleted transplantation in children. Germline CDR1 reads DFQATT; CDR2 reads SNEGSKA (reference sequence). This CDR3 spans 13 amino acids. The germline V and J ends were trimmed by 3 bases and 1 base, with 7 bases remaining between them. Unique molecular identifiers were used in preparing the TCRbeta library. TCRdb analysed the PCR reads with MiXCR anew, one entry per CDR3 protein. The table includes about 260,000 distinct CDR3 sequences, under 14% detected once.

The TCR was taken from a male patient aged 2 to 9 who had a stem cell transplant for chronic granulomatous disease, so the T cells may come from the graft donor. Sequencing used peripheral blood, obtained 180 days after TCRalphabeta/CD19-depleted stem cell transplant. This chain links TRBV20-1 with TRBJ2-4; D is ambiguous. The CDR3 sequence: CSARWAAKNIQYF. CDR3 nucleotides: TGCAGTGCTAGGTGGGCGGCCAAAAACATTCAGTACTTC.